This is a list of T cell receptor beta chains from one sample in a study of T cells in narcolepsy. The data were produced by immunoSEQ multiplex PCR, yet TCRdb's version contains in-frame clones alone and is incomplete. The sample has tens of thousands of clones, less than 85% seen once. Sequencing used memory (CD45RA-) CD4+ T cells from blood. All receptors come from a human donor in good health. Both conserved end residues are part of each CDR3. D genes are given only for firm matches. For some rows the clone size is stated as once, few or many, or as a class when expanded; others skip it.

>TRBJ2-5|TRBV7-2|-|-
CASSLAGWGETQYF
TGTGCCAGCAGCTTAGCAGGATGGGGAGAGACCCAGTACTTC
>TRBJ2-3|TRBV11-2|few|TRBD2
CASSARRAGGSTDTQYF
TGTGCCAGCAGCGCCCGCAGGGCGGGGGGGAGCACAGATACGCAGTATTTT
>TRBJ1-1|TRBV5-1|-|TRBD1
CASSSGQGMNTEAFF
TGCGCCAGCAGTTCCGGACAGGGGATGAACACTGAAGCTTTCTTT
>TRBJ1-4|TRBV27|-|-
CASSSAGLYGEKLFF
TGTGCCAGCAGTTCCGCAGGGCTTTACGGTGAAAAACTGTTTTTT
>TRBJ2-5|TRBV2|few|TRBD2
CASSEAWGGETQYF
TGTGCCAGCAGTGAGGCGTGGGGGGGAGAGACCCAGTACTTC
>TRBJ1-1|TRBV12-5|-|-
CASGLYGDTEAFF
TGTGCTAGTGGTTTATACGGGGACACTGAAGCTTTCTTT
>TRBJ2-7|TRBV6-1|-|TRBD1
CASTRTGVGYEQYF
TGTGCCAGCACCCGGACAGGGGTGGGCTACGAGCAGTACTTC
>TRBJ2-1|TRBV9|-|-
CASSAGTGSYNEQFF
TGTGCCAGCAGCGCCGGGACTGGCTCCTACAATGAGCAGTTCTTC
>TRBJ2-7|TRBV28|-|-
CASSTPAGQPYEQYF
TGTGCCAGCAGTACCCCCGCGGGACAGCCCTACGAGCAGTACTTC
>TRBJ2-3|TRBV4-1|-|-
CASSRDGQKPTDTQYF
TGCGCCAGCAGCCGGGACGGACAGAAACCCACAGATACGCAGTATTTT
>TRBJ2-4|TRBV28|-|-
CASSLSFMDKTKNIQYF
TGTGCCAGCAGTTTATCATTTATGGACAAAACAAAAAACATTCAGTACTTC
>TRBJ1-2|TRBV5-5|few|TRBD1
CASSLGQGVDGYTF
TGTGCCAGCAGCTTGGGACAGGGGGTTGATGGCTACACCTTC
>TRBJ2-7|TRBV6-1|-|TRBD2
CAIPRGGSRPYEQYF
TGTGCCATCCCCCGGGGCGGGAGCCGCCCCTACGAGCAGTACTTC
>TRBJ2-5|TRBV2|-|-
CASTIGLEETQYF
TGTGCCAGCACGATCGGACTGGAAGAGACCCAGTACTTC
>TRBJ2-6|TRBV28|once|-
CASSPYLSSGANVLTF
TGTGCCAGCAGTCCGTATCTGAGCTCTGGGGCCAACGTCCTGACTTTC
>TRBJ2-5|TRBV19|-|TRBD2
CASSTRRTGILAGKEETQYF
TGTGCCAGTAGTACTCGCAGGACAGGCATACTAGCGGGGAAGGAAGAGACCCAGTACTTC
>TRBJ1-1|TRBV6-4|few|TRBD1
CASRNRTGGSNTEAFF
TGTGCCAGCCGAAACCGAACAGGGGGCTCGAACACTGAAGCTTTCTTT
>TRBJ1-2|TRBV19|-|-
CASRPDGANYGYTF
TGTGCCAGTAGACCGGACGGAGCTAACTATGGCTACACCTTC
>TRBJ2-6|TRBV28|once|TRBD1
CASSRDRGTSGANVLTF
TGTGCCAGCAGTCGGGACAGGGGGACCTCTGGGGCCAACGTCCTGACTTTC
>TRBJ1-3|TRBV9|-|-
CASSVNPSSGNTIYF
TGTGCCAGCAGCGTAAATCCCAGCTCTGGAAACACCATATATTTT
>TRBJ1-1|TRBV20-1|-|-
CSALTEEAFF
TGCAGTGCCCTGACAGAGGAAGCTTTCTTT
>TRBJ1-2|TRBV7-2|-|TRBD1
CASSPGGGTGRGYTF
TGTGCCAGCAGCCCAGGGGGCGGGACAGGTCGTGGCTACACCTTC
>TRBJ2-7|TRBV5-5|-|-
CASSLWTISSYEQYF
TGTGCCAGCAGCTTGTGGACAATAAGCTCCTACGAGCAGTACTTC
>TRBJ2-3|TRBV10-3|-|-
CAISESNTDTQYF
TGTGCCATCAGTGAGTCGAACACAGATACGCAGTATTTT
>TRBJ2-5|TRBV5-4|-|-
CASSRPSTGRGGETQYF
TGTGCCAGCAGCCGCCCGTCGACAGGAAGGGGTGGGGAGACCCAGTACTTC
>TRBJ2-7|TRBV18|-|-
CASSPLGGAEEQYF
TGTGCCAGCTCGCCTCTAGGGGGGGCTGAGGAGCAGTACTTC
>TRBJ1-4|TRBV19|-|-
CASSRAAATNEKLFF
TGTGCCAGTAGTAGAGCCGCTGCAACTAATGAAAAACTGTTTTTT
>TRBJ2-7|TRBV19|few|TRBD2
CASSTRLAGFYEQYF
TGTGCCAGTAGTACCCGACTAGCGGGCTTCTACGAGCAGTACTTC
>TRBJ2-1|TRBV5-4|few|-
CASSLSLSSLYNEQFF
TGTGCCAGCAGCCTTAGTCTATCTTCTCTTTACAATGAGCAGTTCTTC
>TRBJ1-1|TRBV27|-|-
CASSLRLGNTEAFF
TGTGCCAGCAGTTTAAGGCTGGGGAACACTGAAGCTTTCTTT